Each of the 10 T cell receptor beta chains below was sequenced from the same sample in a study of cytomegalovirus exposure and HLA in healthy donors. 60 Vbeta and 13 Jbeta primers were used in PCR. Method: immunoSEQ multiplex PCR; TCRdb's copy keeps in-frame clones and lacks some. The repertoire has approximately 210,000 clones, around 87% of them found once; the top ten carry 1.5% to 2%. The sample comprised PBMCs. These receptors were collected from a woman under 30 in good health and CMV-seronegative.

The chain recombines TRBV7-8 with TRBJ2-3, with D perhaps matching TRBD2 (6 bases). Trimming left V 1 base short and J 2 bases short, with 10 bases between. This CDR3 contains 15 residues. Germline V gene data show CDR1 as SGHVS and CDR2 as FQNEAQ. The CDR3 reads CASSLDGGITDTQYF. The CDR3 nucleotides read TGTGCCAGCAGCTTAGATGGGGGGATCACAGATACGCAGTATTTT. The whole variable domain, filled in from reference TRBV7-8 and TRBJ2-3, reads GAGVSQSPRYKVAKRGQDVALRCDPISGHVSLFWYQQALGQGPEFLTYFQNEAQLDKSGLPSDRFFAERPEGSVSTLKIQRTQQEDSAVYLCASSLDGGITDTQYFGPGTRLTVL.

The rearrangement joins TRBV18 to TRBJ1-2, with a weak D call TRBD1 (5 bases). CDR3 length: 14 residues. The V and J ends lost 6 bases and 0 bases respectively, with 11 bases between them. Germline assignment: CDR1 KGHSH and CDR2 LQKENI. This CDR3 reads CASSPGTTNYGYTF. The CDR3 coding sequence is TGTGCCAGCTCTCCAGGGACTACTAACTATGGCTACACCTTC.

The V gene is TRBV5-4, the J gene TRBJ2-6; 9 bases line up with TRBD1. This CDR3 is built from 18 residues. Germline CDR1 is SGHNT and CDR2 is YYREEE (reference sequence). V shed 9 bases and J 0 bases; nucleotides not matched to a gene: 13. CDR3 DNA sequence: TGTGCCACCTCCAAGGGGGGACAGGGAGTCTCTGGGGCCAACGTCCTGACTTTC. Its translation is CATSKGGQGVSGANVLTF.

This clone was seen a few times. V and J are TRBV27 and TRBJ2-1; possible D gene TRBD1, 6 bases. CDR3 size: 13 residues. V gave up 5 bases and J gave up 3 bases, with 8 bases separating them. The germline V gene has CDR1 MNHEY and CDR2 SMNVEV (reference sequence). The CDR3 here is CASSLDSYNEQFF. CDR3 coding DNA: TGTGCCAGCAGTCTGGACAGCTACAATGAGCAGTTCTTC.

The chain recombines TRBV7-8 with TRBJ2-1, with 7 bases identical to TRBD2. V was pared by 2 bases and J by 0 bases, with 4 bases of the junction left unmatched. Germline V CDR1 and CDR2: SGHVS, FQNEAQ. The CDR3 has 16 residues. This CDR3 reads CASSLRRGSSYNEQFF. The CDR3 DNA reads TGTGCCAGCAGCTTAAGGCGCGGGAGCTCCTACAATGAGCAGTTCTTC.

The V gene is TRBV29-1, the J gene TRBJ2-5; 8 nucleotides match TRBD1. After removal of 5 bases from V and 5 bases from J, the junction contained 13 bases not matched to a gene. From germline, CDR1 is SQVTM and CDR2 ANQGSEA. The CDR3 loop spans 15 amino acids. The CDR3 DNA reads as TGCAGCGTTTCAGGCGACAGGGGTAATATGGAGACCCAGTACTTC. Translated: CSVSGDRGNMETQYF.

The chain is built from TRBV5-4 and TRBJ2-1; D is unclear. Per germline, CDR1 SGHNT and CDR2 YYREEE (reference sequence). The CDR3 is 13 amino acids. The V end lost 1 base, the J end lost 4 bases, and 6 bases lay between the germline ends. The chain's CDR3 is CASSLSLYNEQFF. For the CDR3, the DNA is TGTGCCAGCAGCTTGAGCCTTTACAATGAGCAGTTCTTC.

The CDR3 here is CASRGQFYGYTF. The DNA for the CDR3 is TGTGCCAGCAGGGGACAGTTCTATGGCTACACCTTC. The rearrangement uses TRBV27 and TRBJ1-2; TRBD1 aligns across 7 bases. The CDR3 runs to 12 residues. J lost 4 bases, V lost 6 bases, and 2 bases had no gene match. Germline V CDR1 and CDR2: MNHEY, SMNVEV (reference sequence).

The J gene is TRBJ2-6, the V gene TRBV29-1, with TRBD1 identical over 8 bases. Germline assignment: CDR1 SQVTM and CDR2 ANQGSEA. This CDR3 contains 15 residues. V was pared by 2 bases and J by 1 base, with 1 base of the junction left unmatched. The CDR3 nucleotides read TGCAGCGTTGAAACAGGGGGGTCTGGGGCCAACGTCCTGACTTTC. It specifies CSVETGGSGANVLTF.

V gene TRBV7-9 combines with J gene TRBJ2-7; 14 bases line up with TRBD2. The length of the CDR3 is 15 residues. Germline assignment: CDR1 SEHNR and CDR2 FQNEAQ (reference sequence). V was pared by 6 bases and J by 3 bases, with 4 bases of the junction left unmatched. CDR3 in amino acids: CASRPGLAGDYEQYF. DNA of the CDR3: TGTGCCAGCAGACCGGGACTAGCGGGGGACTACGAGCAGTACTTC. The variable domain in full, completed from reference TRBV7-9 and TRBJ2-7, reads DTGVSQNPRHKITKRGQNVTFRCDPISEHNRLYWYRQTLGQGPEFLTYFQNEAQLEKSRLLSDRFSAERPKGSFSTLEIQRTEQGDSAMYLCASRPGLAGDYEQYFGPGTRLTVT.